This T cell receptor (beta chain) was retrieved from a study of T-cell memory formation after mild COVID-19. TCRdb processed the 5' RACE reads anew with MiXCR; each CDR3 protein has one entry. The top ten hold roughly a quarter of the sample, which has about 90,000 distinct CDR3 sequences, less than 15% seen once. The study's findings and limits: Prior to infection, memory already included some responding clones, suggesting cross-reactive memory joined.

Concerning this clonotype: Its antigen is currently unknown.

CDR1 and CDR2 from the germline V gene are SGHDN and FVKESK. The CDR3 loop spans 14 amino acids. J lost 5 bases, V lost 1 base, and 3 bases had no gene match. Sequenced sample: PBMCs or a T cell subset sorted from them (not recorded which). This TCR came from an adult woman who had mild COVID-19 (a few samples of this study predate the infection). Cell type and time point are not known. The chain uses TRBV14 and TRBJ1-1, with 8 bases matching TRBD1. The CDR3: CASSQARGPTEAFF. The DNA of the CDR3 is TGTGCCAGCAGCCAAGCCAGGGGGCCGACTGAAGCTTTCTTT.